One and the same sample provided the 13 T cell receptor beta chains below, sequenced in a study of blood T cells in healthy people across ages. Using a J-beta primer mix together with a sample-barcoded 5' primer, a second PCR was run for roughly 7 to 11 cycles. TCRdb re-called the 5' RACE reads through MiXCR, storing one row per CDR3 protein. This sample has 600,000 to 900,000 distinct CDR3 sequences, with roughly 25% found just once. The data were also submitted as part of a second study, on T cells of mothers and their children.

Material for sequencing was blood. The receptors derive from a boy between 10 and 17 years old in good health.

The rearrangement links TRBV18 to TRBJ2-5, with D perhaps given as TRBD1 or TRBD2 (5 bases each). Trimming took off 0 bases at V and 5 bases at J, with 10 bases between the two ends. Per germline, CDR1 KGHSH and CDR2 LQKENI. The CDR3 has 14 residues. The CDR3 loop is CASSPPGVPETQYF. Here the CDR3 DNA reads TGTGCCAGCTCACCACCGGGGGTACCGGAGACCCAGTACTTC.

This chain's CDR3 is CASSRAGVKTYEQYF. The CDR3 bases are TGTGCCAGCAGCCGTGCAGGGGTGAAAACCTACGAGCAGTACTTC. The chain recombines TRBV14 with TRBJ2-7; TRBD1 is a possible D gene (6 bases). The CDR3 has 15 amino acids. The germline V gene has CDR1 SGHDN and CDR2 FVKESK. With 4 bases removed from V and 2 bases from J, the gap between germline ends came to 15 bases. The full variable domain, its missing parts supplied by reference TRBV14 and TRBJ2-7, is EAGVTQFPSHSVIEKGQTVTLRCDPISGHDNLYWYRRVMGKEIKFLLHFVKESKQDESGMPNNRFLAERTGGTYSTLKVQPAELEDSGVYFCASSRAGVKTYEQYFGPGTRLTVT.

This CDR3 is CASSSLSRLPYEQYF. In nucleotides, the CDR3 is TGTGCCAGCAGTTCTCTCAGCAGATTACCCTACGAGCAGTACTTC. The chain joins TRBV6-6 to TRBJ2-7; D remains ambiguous. The CDR3 is 15 amino acids. CDR1 is MNHNY, CDR2 SVGAGI, per germline (reference sequence). V gave up 4 bases and J gave up 2 bases, with 15 bases separating them.

V gene TRBV5-1 combines with J gene TRBJ1-2; D possibly corresponds to TRBD1 (6 bases). This CDR3 region has 14 residues. V shed 6 bases and J shed 5 bases, with 17 bases lying between them. Germline V gives CDR1 SGHRS, CDR2 YFSETQ. The CDR3 loop reads CASKFTGPGYGYTF. The DNA for the CDR3 is TGCGCCAGCAAATTCACAGGGCCCGGATATGGCTACACCTTC. The entire variable domain, with the rest obtained from reference TRBV5-1 and TRBJ1-2, is as follows: KAGVTQTPRYLIKTRGQQVTLSCSPISGHRSVSWYQQTPGQGLQFLFEYFSETQRNKGNFPGRFSGRQFSNSRSEMNVSTLELGDSALYLCASKFTGPGYGYTFGSGTRLTVV.

The V gene is TRBV6-6, the J gene TRBJ1-4; D remains unclear. This CDR3 is 16 amino acids long. Per the germline V gene, CDR1 is MNHNY and CDR2 is SVGAGI (reference sequence). V was clipped by 6 bases and J by 6 bases, with 20 bases between them. CDR3 nucleotides: TGTGCCAGCAGCTACGGTGGCGGATCCAACCATGAAAAACTGTTTTTT. As protein: CASSYGGGSNHEKLFF.

This clonotype was detected only a few times. This chain links TRBV29-1 with TRBJ2-3; TRBD1 aligns across 8 bases. J gave up 1 base and V 7 bases, and 19 bases lay outside the gene matches. Germline lookup yields CDR1 SQVTM and CDR2 ANQGSEA. This CDR3 comprises 18 residues. CDR3 DNA: TGCAGCGCCCGACAGGGGATTCTATCCCTTAAACGCACAGATACGCAGTATTTT. Its translation is CSARQGILSLKRTDTQYF.

This clonotype was recorded once. The chain employs TRBV30 and TRBJ2-5; D remains ambiguous. In germline, CDR1 is GTSNPN, CDR2 SVGIG (reference sequence). The CDR3 sequence is 14 residues long. The V and J ends lost 0 bases and 9 bases respectively, with 17 bases between them. In DNA form, the CDR3 reads TGTGCCTGGAGTGTCCCCCTGGGTAGATCCGCCCAGTACTTC. Residues: CAWSVPLGRSAQYF.

J is TRBJ2-7 and V is TRBV7-6; perhaps D is TRBD1 or TRBD2 (5 bases each). Germline CDR1 SGHVS, CDR2 FNYEAQ. The CDR3 length is 15 residues. Trimming took off 5 bases at V and 7 bases at J, with 21 bases between the two ends. As DNA, the CDR3 is TGTGCCAGCAGCGTCGCCCGGGGTGCAGAGGGGGAGCAGTACTTC. This gives the protein CASSVARGAEGEQYF.

This clonotype was seen a single time. V is TRBV6-6 and J is TRBJ2-5; 8 nucleotides agree with TRBD1. The last part of the DNA fits TRBJ2-1 better; the J call may be wrong. CDR3 size: 16 residues. Germline values: CDR1 MNHNY, CDR2 SVGAGI (reference sequence). This CDR3 is CASSTSGTGGPDEQFF. As DNA, the CDR3 is TGTGCCAGCAGTACCTCGGGGACAGGAGGTCCGGATGAGCAGTTCTTC.

V and J are TRBV6-1 and TRBJ1-5; TRBD1 aligns across 9 bases. Germline lookup yields CDR1 MNHNS and CDR2 SASEGT. CDR3 length equals 18 residues. V shed 6 bases, J shed 3 bases, and the junction held 15 bases outside the gene matches. The CDR3 loop reads CASRDTGGRLRPNQPQHF. The CDR3 DNA reads TGTGCCAGCAGGGACACAGGGGGCAGATTGAGACCCAATCAGCCCCAGCATTTT.

This clonotype came up a few times. The chain links TRBV29-1 to TRBJ1-5; D is unresolved. CDR3 length equals 12 residues. Germline V gene sequence: CDR1 SQVTM, CDR2 ANQGSEA. V lost 6 bases and J 8 bases, leaving 14 bases between the germline ends. CDR3 residues: CSVKGSGKPQHF. The CDR3 region has the DNA TGCAGCGTCAAAGGTAGTGGGAAGCCCCAGCATTTT. Full variable domain (rest looked up from reference TRBV29-1 and TRBJ1-5): SAVISQKPSRDICQRGTSLTIQCQVDSQVTMMFWYRQQPGQSLTLIATANQGSEATYESGFVIDKFPISRPNLTFSTLTVSNMSPEDSSIYLCSVKGSGKPQHFGDGTRLSIL.

On this clonotype itself: Relative to the germline gene, one junction end is altered; a read error may explain this. The chain combines TRBV11-2 with TRBJ2-5; the D gene is possibly TRBD2 (6 bases). The germline CDR1 and CDR2 sequences are SGHAT and FQNNGV. The CDR3 totals 14 residues. The CDR3 spells CASNPGLGRYEQYF. The CDR3 bases are TGTGCCAGCAATCCGGGACTCGGACGTTACGAGCAGTACTTT. Full variable domain (outside the CDR3, taken from reference TRBV11-2 and TRBJ2-5): EAGVAQSPRYKIIEKRQSVAFWCNPISGHATLYWYQQILGQGPKLLIQFQNNGVVDDSQLPKDRFSAERLKGVDSTLKIQPAKLEDSAVYLCASNPGLGRYEQYFGPGTRLLVL.

The J gene is TRBJ2-5, the V gene TRBV6-2 or TRBV6-3; D gene unclear. V was pared by 0 bases and J by 4 bases, with 9 bases between. Per germline, CDR1 MNHEY and CDR2 SVGEGT. CDR3 length: 14 amino acids. The CDR3 DNA follows: TGTGCCAGCAGTTACTCCAATTTAGGAGAGACCCAGTACTTC. It encodes CASSYSNLGETQYF.